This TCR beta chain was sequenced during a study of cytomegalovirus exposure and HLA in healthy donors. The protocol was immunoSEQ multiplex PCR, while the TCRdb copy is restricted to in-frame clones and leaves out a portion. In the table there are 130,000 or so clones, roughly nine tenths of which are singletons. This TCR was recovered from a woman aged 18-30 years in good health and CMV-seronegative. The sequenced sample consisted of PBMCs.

The chain's CDR3 is CASSVIAGGLQETQYF. DNA for the CDR3: TGTGCCAGCAGCGTTATAGCGGGGGGGCTTCAAGAGACCCAGTACTTC. The rearrangement links TRBV9 to TRBJ2-5; 11 bases line up with TRBD2. CDR1 is SGDLS, CDR2 YYNGEE, per germline. The V and J ends lost 2 bases and 2 bases, in that order; junction bases with no gene match: 5. This CDR3 is 16 amino acids long.